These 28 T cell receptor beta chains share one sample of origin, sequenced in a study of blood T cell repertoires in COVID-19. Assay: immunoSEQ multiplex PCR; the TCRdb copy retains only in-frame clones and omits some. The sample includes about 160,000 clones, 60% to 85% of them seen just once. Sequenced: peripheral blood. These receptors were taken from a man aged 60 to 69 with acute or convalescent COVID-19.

CDR3 sequence reads: CSVGAPLNTDTQYF. CDR3 DNA: TGCAGCGTTGGGGCCCCCCTGAACACAGATACGCAGTATTTT. This chain uses TRBV29-1 with TRBJ2-3; no reliable D call. This CDR3 has 14 residues. V was pared by 4 bases and J by 2 bases, with 13 bases between. CDR1 is SQVTM and CDR2 is ANQGSEA in the germline V gene.

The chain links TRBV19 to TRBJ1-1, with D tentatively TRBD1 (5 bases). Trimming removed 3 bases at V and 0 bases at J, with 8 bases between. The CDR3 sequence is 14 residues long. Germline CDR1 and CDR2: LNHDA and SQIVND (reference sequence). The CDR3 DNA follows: TGTGCCAGTAGTATCGGACAATTGAACACTGAAGCTTTCTTT. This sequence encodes CASSIGQLNTEAFF.

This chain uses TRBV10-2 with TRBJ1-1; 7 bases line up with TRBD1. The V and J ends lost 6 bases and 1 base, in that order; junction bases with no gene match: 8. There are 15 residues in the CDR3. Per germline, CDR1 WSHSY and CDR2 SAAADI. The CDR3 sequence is CASREGTAKNTEAFF. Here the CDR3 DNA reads TGCGCCAGCAGGGAAGGGACAGCCAAGAACACTGAAGCTTTCTTT.

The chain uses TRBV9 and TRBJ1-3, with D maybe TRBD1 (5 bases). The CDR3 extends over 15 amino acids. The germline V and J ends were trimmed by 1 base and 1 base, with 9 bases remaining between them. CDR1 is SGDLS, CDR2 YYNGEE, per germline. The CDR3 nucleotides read TGTGCCAGCAGCGTATCGGGGGGTTCTGGAAACACCATATATTTT. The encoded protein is CASSVSGGSGNTIYF.

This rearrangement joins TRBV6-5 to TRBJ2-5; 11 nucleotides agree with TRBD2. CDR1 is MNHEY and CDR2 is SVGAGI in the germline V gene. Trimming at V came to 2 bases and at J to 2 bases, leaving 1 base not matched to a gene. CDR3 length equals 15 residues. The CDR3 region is CASSYASGGQETQYF. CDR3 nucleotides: TGTGCCAGCAGTTACGCTAGCGGGGGGCAAGAGACCCAGTACTTC.

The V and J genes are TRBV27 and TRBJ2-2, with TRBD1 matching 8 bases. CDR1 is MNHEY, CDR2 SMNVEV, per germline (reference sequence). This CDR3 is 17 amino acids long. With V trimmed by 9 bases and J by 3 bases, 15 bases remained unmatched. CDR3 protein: CASSRTGFSMDTGELFF. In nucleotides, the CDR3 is TGTGCCAGTAGTAGGACAGGGTTCAGTATGGACACCGGGGAGCTGTTTTTT.

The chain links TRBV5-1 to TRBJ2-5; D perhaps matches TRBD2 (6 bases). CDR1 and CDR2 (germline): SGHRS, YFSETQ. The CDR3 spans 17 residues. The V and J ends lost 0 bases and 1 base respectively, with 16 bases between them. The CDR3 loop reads CASSLALAGSVQETQYF. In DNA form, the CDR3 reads TGCGCCAGCAGCTTGGCGTTGGCGGGGTCAGTCCAAGAGACCCAGTACTTC.

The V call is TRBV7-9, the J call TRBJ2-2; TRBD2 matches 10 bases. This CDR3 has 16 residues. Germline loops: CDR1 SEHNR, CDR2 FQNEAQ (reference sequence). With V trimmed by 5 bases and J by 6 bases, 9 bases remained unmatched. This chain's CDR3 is CASSILAGEGPGELFF. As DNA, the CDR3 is TGTGCCAGCAGCATTCTAGCGGGGGAAGGACCCGGGGAGCTGTTTTTT.

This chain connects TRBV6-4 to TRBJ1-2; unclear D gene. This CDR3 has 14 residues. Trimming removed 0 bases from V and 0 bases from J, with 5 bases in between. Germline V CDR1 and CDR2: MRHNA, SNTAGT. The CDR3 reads CASSDSTANYGYTF. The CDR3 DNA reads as TGTGCCAGCAGTGACTCTACAGCTAACTATGGCTACACCTTC.

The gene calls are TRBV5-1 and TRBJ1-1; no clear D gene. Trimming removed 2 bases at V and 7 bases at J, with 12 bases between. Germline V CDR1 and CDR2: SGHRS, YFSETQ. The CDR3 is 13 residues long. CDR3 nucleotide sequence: TGCGCCAGCAGCTTTAGTTTTCAAAATGAAGCTTTCTTT. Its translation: CASSFSFQNEAFF.

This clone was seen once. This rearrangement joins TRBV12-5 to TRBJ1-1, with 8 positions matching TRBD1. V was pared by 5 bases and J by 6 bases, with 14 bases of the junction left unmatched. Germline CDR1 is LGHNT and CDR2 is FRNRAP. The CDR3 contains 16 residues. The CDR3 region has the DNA TGTGCTAGTGGTCTAACCCGATCAGGGGGCGGGGCTGAAGCTTTCTTT. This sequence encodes CASGLTRSGGGAEAFF.

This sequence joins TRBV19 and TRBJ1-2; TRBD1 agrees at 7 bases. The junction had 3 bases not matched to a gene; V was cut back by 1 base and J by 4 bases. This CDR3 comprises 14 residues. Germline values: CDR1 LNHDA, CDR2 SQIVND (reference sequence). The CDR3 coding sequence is TGTGCCAGTAGTATAGCGGGACAGCCCTATGGCTACACCTTC. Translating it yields CASSIAGQPYGYTF.

The CDR3 coding sequence is TGTGCCAGCAGCCTCAAGACAGGTACTAGCACAGATACGCAGTATTTT. It codes for CASSLKTGTSTDTQYF. V usage is TRBV6-6 and J usage is TRBJ2-3, with D possibly matching TRBD1 (6 bases). The V gene's germline CDR1 is MNHNY and CDR2 SVGAGI (reference sequence). The CDR3 contains 16 residues. Trimming left V 6 bases short and J 0 bases short, with 16 bases between.

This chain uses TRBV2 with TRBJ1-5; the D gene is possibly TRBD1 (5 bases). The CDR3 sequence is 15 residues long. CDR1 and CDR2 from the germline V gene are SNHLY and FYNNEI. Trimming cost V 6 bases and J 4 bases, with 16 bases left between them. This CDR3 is CASSRYGAGNQPQHF. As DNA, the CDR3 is TGTGCCAGCAGCCGTTATGGGGCAGGGAATCAGCCCCAGCATTTT.

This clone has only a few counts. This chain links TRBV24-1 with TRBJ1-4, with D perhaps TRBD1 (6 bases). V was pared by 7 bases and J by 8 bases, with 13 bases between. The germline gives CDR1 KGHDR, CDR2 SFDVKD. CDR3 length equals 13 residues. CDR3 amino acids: CATRETGGEKLFF. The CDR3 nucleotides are TGTGCCACCAGGGAGACAGGTGGCGAAAAACTGTTTTTT.

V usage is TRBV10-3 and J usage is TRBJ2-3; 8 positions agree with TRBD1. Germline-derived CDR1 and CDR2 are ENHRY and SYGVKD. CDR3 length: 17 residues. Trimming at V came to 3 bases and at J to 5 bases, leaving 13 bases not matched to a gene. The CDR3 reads CAISDSSGAGGKDTQYF. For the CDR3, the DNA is TGTGCCATCAGTGACTCCTCGGGGGCAGGGGGCAAAGATACGCAGTATTTT.

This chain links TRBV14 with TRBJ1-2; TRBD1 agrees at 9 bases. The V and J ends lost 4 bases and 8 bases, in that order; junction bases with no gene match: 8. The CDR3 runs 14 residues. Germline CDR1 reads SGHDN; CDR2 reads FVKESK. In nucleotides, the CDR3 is TGTGCCAGCAGCCGATCACAGGGGGCAGACGGCTACACCTTC. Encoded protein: CASSRSQGADGYTF.

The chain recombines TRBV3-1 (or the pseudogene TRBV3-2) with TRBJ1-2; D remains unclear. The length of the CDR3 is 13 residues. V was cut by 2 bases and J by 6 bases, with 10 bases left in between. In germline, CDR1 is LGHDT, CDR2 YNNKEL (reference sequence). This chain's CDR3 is CASSQTRWHGYTF. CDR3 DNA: TGTGCCAGCAGCCAAACAAGATGGCATGGCTACACCTTC.

The CDR3 sequence: CATSSVQGAGTDTQYF. CDR3 coding DNA: TGTGCCACCAGCAGTGTACAGGGAGCTGGCACAGATACGCAGTATTTT. The chain uses TRBV15 and TRBJ2-3; a weak D match, TRBD1 (6 bases). Germline lookup yields CDR1 LNHNV and CDR2 YYDKDF (reference sequence). The germline V and J ends were trimmed by 3 bases and 1 base, with 14 bases remaining between them. The CDR3 is made up of 16 amino acids.

This chain's CDR3 is CASSQDGRATGELFF. The CDR3 DNA reads TGTGCCAGCAGCCAAGATGGTAGAGCCACCGGGGAGCTGTTTTTT. This chain links TRBV3-1 (or the pseudogene TRBV3-2) with TRBJ2-2; D ambiguous. The germline gives CDR1 LGHDT, CDR2 YNNKEL (reference sequence). This CDR3 contains 15 residues. The ends were cut back, 0 bases at V and 4 bases at J, with 9 bases in the middle.

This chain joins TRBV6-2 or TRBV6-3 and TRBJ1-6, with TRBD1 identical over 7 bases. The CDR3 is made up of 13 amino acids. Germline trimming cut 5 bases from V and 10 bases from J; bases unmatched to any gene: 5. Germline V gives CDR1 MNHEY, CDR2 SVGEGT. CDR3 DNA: TGTGCCAGCAGTCAAACAGGGGAATCACCCCTCCACTTT. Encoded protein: CASSQTGESPLHF.

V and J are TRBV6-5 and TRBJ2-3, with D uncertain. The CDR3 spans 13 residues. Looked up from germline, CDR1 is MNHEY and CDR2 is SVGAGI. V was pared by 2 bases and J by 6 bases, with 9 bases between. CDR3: CASSYEWRDTQYF. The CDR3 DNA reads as TGTGCCAGCAGTTACGAGTGGCGGGATACGCAGTATTTT.

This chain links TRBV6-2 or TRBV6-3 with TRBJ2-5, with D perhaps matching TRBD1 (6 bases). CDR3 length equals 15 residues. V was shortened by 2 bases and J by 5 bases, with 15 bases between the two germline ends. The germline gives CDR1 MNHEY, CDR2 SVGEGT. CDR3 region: CASSYPYRVWETQYF. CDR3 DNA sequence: TGTGCCAGCAGTTACCCTTACAGGGTCTGGGAGACCCAGTACTTC.

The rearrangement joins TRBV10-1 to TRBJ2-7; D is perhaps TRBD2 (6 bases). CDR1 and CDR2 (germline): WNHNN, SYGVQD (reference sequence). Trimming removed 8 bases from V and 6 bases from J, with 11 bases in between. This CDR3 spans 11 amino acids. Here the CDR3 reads CASLGGREQYF. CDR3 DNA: TGCGCCAGCCTGGGAGGACGCGAGCAGTACTTC.

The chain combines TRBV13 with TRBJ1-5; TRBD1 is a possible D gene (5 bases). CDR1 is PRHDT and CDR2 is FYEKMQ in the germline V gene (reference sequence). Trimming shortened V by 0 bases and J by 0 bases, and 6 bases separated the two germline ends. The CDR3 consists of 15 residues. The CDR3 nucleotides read TGTGCCAGCAGCTTAGGGACAGCTAGCAATCAGCCCCAGCATTTT. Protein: CASSLGTASNQPQHF.

Written as DNA, the CDR3 is TGTGCCAGCAGTGGGGTAGGCACAGGTTCCCTCGAGCAGTACTTC. The encoded protein is CASSGVGTGSLEQYF. The chain combines TRBV2 with TRBJ2-7, with D maybe TRBD1 (5 bases). This CDR3 is built from 15 residues. V was cut by 4 bases and J by 6 bases, with 19 bases left in between. Germline CDR1 SNHLY, CDR2 FYNNEI.

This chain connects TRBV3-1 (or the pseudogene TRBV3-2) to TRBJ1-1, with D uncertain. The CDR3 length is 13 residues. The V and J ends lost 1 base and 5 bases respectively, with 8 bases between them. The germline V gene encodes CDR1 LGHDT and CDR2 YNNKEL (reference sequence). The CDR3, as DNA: TGTGCCAGCAGCCAAGGTTCGAGGACTGAAGCTTTCTTT. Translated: CASSQGSRTEAFF.

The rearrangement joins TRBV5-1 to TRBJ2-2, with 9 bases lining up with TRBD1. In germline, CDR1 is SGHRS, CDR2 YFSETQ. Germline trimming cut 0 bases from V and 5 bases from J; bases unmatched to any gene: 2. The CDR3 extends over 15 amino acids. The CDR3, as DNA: TGCGCCAGCAGCTTGGACAGGGGGCGAACCGGGGAGCTGTTTTTT. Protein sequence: CASSLDRGRTGELFF.